The rows below give T cell receptor beta chains drawn from one sample of a study of CD8 T cells in ankylosing spondylitis. Using its own MiXCR run on the 5' RACE reads, TCRdb lists one record per CDR3 protein. This table holds 390,000 or so distinct CDR3 sequences, around 22% found once. The sequenced sample consisted of blood, either unsorted or a sorted T cell fraction (not recorded which). These receptor sequences come from a male donor with ankylosing spondylitis. Each CDR3 is given with its conserved first and last residue. A D gene is named only where the DNA matches it firmly. For some rows the clone size is stated as once, few or many, or as a class when expanded; others skip it.

j_gene: TRBJ2-5
d_gene: -
v_gene: TRBV11-3
abundance: -
CDR3nt: TGTGCCAGCGGGAGGCCCCCTGGCGAGACCCAGTACTTC
CDR3aa: CASGRPPGETQYF

j_gene: TRBJ1-5
d_gene: -
v_gene: TRBV29-1
abundance: few
CDR3nt: TGCAGCGTTGTCGAGGGTGGAAGGACCCAGCATTTT
CDR3aa: CSVVEGGRTQHF

j_gene: TRBJ1-2
d_gene: -
v_gene: TRBV29-1
abundance: -
CDR3nt: TGCAGCGTTGTCAGGGGCGCTGGCTATGGCTACACCTTC
CDR3aa: CSVVRGAGYGYTF

j_gene: TRBJ2-7
d_gene: -
v_gene: TRBV6-5
abundance: -
CDR3nt: TGTGCCAGCAGTTCCTTAGCGGAGCTCTCCTACGAGCAGTACTTC
CDR3aa: CASSSLAELSYEQYF

j_gene: TRBJ2-3
d_gene: -
v_gene: TRBV18
abundance: -
CDR3nt: TGTGCCAGCTCACTAACTGACACGAATACGCAGTATTTT
CDR3aa: CASSLTDTNTQYF

j_gene: TRBJ2-6
d_gene: -
v_gene: TRBV18
abundance: -
CDR3nt: TGTGCCAGCTCACCGGACGGAGCTCTATGGGCCAACGTCCTGACTTTC
CDR3aa: CASSPDGALWANVLTF

j_gene: TRBJ2-7
d_gene: -
v_gene: TRBV7-9
abundance: few
CDR3nt: TGTGCCAGCAGCTTACAAGCCATCGAGCAGTACTTC
CDR3aa: CASSLQAIEQYF

j_gene: TRBJ1-5
d_gene: -
v_gene: TRBV7-6
abundance: -
CDR3nt: TGTGCCAGCAGCTTCCTACCGGCCCAGCCCCAGCATTTT
CDR3aa: CASSFLPAQPQHF

j_gene: TRBJ2-5
d_gene: -
v_gene: TRBV7-2
abundance: -
CDR3nt: TGTGCCAGCAGCTTATTTAAGGATCAAGAGACCCAGTACTTC
CDR3aa: CASSLFKDQETQYF

j_gene: TRBJ2-7
d_gene: -
v_gene: TRBV18
abundance: -
CDR3nt: TGTGCCAGCTCACCACAGGGGCTGCAGCAGTACTTC
CDR3aa: CASSPQGLQQYF

j_gene: TRBJ2-3
d_gene: -
v_gene: TRBV27
abundance: few
CDR3nt: TGTGCCAGCAGTCAAGTCGCTAGCACAGATACGCAGTATTTT
CDR3aa: CASSQVASTDTQYF

j_gene: TRBJ2-1
d_gene: -
v_gene: TRBV3-1
abundance: few
CDR3nt: TGTGCCAGCAGCCAAGTAGTTAGGTCCTACAATGAGCAGTTCTTC
CDR3aa: CASSQVVRSYNEQFF

j_gene: TRBJ1-6
d_gene: -
v_gene: TRBV10-3
abundance: -
CDR3nt: TGTGCCATCAGTGAAAGCCAGACACCCCTCCACTTT
CDR3aa: CAISESQTPLHF

j_gene: TRBJ1-6
d_gene: -
v_gene: TRBV5-1
abundance: -
CDR3nt: TGCGCCAGCAGCTTGCAGGGGCCTAATTCACCCCTCCACTTT
CDR3aa: CASSLQGPNSPLHF

j_gene: TRBJ1-6
d_gene: -
v_gene: TRBV5-1
abundance: -
CDR3nt: TGCGCCAGCAGCTTGCAAGGGACGTCCTATAATTCACCCCTCCACTTT
CDR3aa: CASSLQGTSYNSPLHF

j_gene: TRBJ2-4
d_gene: -
v_gene: TRBV5-6
abundance: -
CDR3nt: TGTGCCAGCAGCCGGGGACTGGAATCGTACGAGTACTTC
CDR3aa: CASSRGLESYEYF

j_gene: TRBJ2-7
d_gene: TRBD2
v_gene: TRBV18
abundance: few
CDR3nt: TGTGCCAGCTCACCCGCACTAGCGGGAGGGTCTCTCGAGCAGTACTTC
CDR3aa: CASSPALAGGSLEQYF

j_gene: TRBJ2-2
d_gene: -
v_gene: TRBV9
abundance: -
CDR3nt: TGTGCCAGCAGCGTAGAAGGGCAGGGAGACACCGGGGAGCTGTTTTTT
CDR3aa: CASSVEGQGDTGELFF

j_gene: TRBJ2-6
d_gene: -
v_gene: TRBV10-3
abundance: -
CDR3nt: TGTGCCATCAGTGACAGCGAGAGCTCTGGGGCCAACGTCCTGACTTTC
CDR3aa: CAISDSESSGANVLTF

j_gene: TRBJ2-3
d_gene: -
v_gene: TRBV5-1
abundance: -
CDR3nt: TGCGCCAGCAGCTTATATACCGGGACATTTAATGGTGTCAGGACAGATACGCAGTATTTT
CDR3aa: CASSLYTGTFNGVRTDTQYF